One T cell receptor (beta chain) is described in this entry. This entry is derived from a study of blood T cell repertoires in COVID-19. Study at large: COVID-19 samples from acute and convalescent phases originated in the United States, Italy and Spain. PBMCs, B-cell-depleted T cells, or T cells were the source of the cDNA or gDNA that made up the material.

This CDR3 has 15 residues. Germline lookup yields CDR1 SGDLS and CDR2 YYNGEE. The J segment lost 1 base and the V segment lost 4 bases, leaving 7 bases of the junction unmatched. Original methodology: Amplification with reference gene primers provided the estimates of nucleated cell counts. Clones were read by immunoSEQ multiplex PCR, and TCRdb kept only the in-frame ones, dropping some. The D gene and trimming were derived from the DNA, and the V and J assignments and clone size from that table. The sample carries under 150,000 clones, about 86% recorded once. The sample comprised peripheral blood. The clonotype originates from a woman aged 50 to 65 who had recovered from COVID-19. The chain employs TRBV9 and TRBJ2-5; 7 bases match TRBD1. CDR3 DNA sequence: TGTGCCAGCAGCCCGACAGGGTCCCCCCAAGAGACCCAGTACTTC. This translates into CASSPTGSPQETQYF.